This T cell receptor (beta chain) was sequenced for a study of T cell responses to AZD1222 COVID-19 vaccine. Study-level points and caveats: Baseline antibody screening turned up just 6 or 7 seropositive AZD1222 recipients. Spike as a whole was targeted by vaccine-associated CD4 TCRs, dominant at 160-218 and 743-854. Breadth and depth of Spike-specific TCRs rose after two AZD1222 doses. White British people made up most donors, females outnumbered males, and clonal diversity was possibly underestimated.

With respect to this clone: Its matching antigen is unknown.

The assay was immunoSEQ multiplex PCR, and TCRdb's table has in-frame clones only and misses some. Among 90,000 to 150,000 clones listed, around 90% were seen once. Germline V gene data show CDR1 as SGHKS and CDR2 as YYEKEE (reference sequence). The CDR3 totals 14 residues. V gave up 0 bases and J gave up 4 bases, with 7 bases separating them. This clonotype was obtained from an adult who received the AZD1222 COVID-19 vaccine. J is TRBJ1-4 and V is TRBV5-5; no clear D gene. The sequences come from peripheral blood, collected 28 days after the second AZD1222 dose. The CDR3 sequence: CASSLGGINEKLFF. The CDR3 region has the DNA TGTGCCAGCAGCTTGGGAGGTATTAATGAAAAACTGTTTTTT.